Given below is one T cell receptor beta chain in context. Its antigen is unknown. The source of the sample is a study of T cell responses to AZD1222 COVID-19 vaccine. TCRdb's table, derived via immunoSEQ multiplex PCR, lists solely in-frame clones and lacks some. The data show about 140,000 clones, approximately 90% seen once. The study, taken as a whole, reports: Only after the peak T cell response were repertoires sampled.

The V gene end was trimmed by 5 bases and the J gene end by 4 bases; junction bases not matched to a gene: 5. The germline V gene has CDR1 MNHEY and CDR2 SMNVEV (reference sequence). The CDR3 covers 16 residues. The chain links TRBV27 to TRBJ2-5, with TRBD2 matching 15 bases. This receptor was identified in an adult in good health. The starting material was peripheral blood, obtained on day 0 of AZD1222 vaccination. CDR3 sequence (DNA): TGTGCCAGCAGTCGCGGACTAGCGGGAGGGCCAGAGACCCAGTACTTC. Its translation is CASSRGLAGGPETQYF.